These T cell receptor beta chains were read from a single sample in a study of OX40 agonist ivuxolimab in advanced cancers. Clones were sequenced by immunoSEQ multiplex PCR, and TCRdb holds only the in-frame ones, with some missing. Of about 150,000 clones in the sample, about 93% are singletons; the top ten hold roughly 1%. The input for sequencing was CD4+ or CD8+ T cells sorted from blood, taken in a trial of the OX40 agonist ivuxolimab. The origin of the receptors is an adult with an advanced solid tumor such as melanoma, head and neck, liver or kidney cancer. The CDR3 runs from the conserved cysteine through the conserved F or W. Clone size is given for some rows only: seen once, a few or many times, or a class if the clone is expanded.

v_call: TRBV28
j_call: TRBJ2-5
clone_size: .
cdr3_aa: CASSIQTGGHETQYF

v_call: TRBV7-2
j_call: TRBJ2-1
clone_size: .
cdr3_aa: CASSLTGLAGADNEQFF

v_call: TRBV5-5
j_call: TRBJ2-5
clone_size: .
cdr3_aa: CASSFPTGGYVYETQYF

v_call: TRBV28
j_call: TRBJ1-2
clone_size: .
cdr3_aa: CASNDRGDYGYTF

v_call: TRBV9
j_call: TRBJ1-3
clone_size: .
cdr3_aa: CASSVGTGKPGNTIYF

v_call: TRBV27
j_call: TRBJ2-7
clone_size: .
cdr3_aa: CASSSRTSGGPLDEQYF

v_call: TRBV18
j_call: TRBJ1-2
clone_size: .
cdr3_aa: CASSPGTENGGYTF

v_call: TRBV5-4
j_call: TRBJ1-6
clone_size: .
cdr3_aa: CASSLWEGNNSPLHF

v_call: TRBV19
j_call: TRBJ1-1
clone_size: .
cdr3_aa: CASTPRSPAEAFF

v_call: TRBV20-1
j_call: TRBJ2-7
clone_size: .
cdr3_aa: CSAPRVYEQYF

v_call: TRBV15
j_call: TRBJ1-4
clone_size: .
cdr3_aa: CATSGWPNEKLFF

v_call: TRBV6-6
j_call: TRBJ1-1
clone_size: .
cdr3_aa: CASSNTGYGTEAFF

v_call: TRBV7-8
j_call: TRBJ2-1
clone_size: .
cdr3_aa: CASSLLGTSGHNEQFF

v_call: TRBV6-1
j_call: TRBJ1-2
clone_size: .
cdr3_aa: CASRSGGSNYGYTF

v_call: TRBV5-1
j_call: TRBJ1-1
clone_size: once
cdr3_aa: CASSLGGKLNTEAFF

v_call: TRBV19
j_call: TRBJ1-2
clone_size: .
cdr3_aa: CASSRGAHSFYGYTF

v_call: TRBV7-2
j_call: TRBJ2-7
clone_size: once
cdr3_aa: CASSLDAPQGPYEQYF

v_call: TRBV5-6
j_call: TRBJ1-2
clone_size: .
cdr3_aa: CASSPGVNYGYTF

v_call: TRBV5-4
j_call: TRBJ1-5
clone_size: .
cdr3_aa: CASSLVGDNQPQHF

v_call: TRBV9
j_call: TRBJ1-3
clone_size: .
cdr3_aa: CASSGRSSGNTIYF